This T cell receptor beta chain was sequenced in a study of beta chain features in type 1 diabetes. Overall study findings and caveats: Patients with type 1 diabetes carried fewer insertions and had more deletions at their VDJ junctions. A moderate, significant TCRB CDR3 shortening appeared in type 1 diabetes across four CD4+ subsets.

Stem cell-like memory, regulatory, central memory and naive CD4+ cells were sorted via CD45RO/CCR7/CD25/CD127/CD95/CD27. Remarks on this clone: Its specificity is not known.

The sequenced template was cDNA made from the entire isolated RNA. Naive, central memory and regulatory T cell samples averaged about 3.6 million immunoSEQ reads each. Here immunoSEQ multiplex PCR was the method, and the copy in TCRdb shows in-frame clones only, minus some. In the table there are around 160,000 clones, around 8.6% of which are singletons. Trimming removed 0 bases from V and 4 bases from J, with 9 bases in between. Germline CDR1 is GTSNPN and CDR2 is SVGIG (reference sequence). CDR3 length equals 13 residues. This chain links TRBV30 with TRBJ1-2; no reliable D call. The clonotype originates from a woman aged 18-35 years with type 1 diabetes. Sequencing input: central memory CD4+ T cells from blood. The CDR3 DNA follows: TGTGCCTGGAGTGTAGAGCCGTCCTATGGCTACACCTTC. Residues: CAWSVEPSYGYTF.